The TCR beta chain under discussion was sequenced for a study of blood T cell repertoires in COVID-19. Study-level background: Samples representing acute and convalescent COVID-19 were sourced from the United States, Italy and Spain. T cells, B-cell-depleted T cells, or PBMCs supplied cDNA or gDNA.

Germline assignment: CDR1 KGHSH and CDR2 LQKENI. There are 14 residues in the CDR3. Between the trimmed V and J ends, which lost 1 base and 6 bases, there was a span of 10 bases. Per the original data handling: Using reference gene primer amplification, nucleated cell counts were estimated. TCRdb keeps only in-frame clones here, not all; method: immunoSEQ multiplex PCR. The D gene and trimming were derived from the DNA, and the V and J assignments and clone size from that table. The sample carries about 200,000 clones, approximately 90% recorded once. Specimen: peripheral blood. The J gene is TRBJ1-5, the V gene TRBV18, with D perhaps matching TRBD1 (5 bases). The TCR was taken from a man between 40 and 49 years old with active or convalescent COVID-19. DNA of the CDR3: TGTGCCAGCTCACCACTGCAGGGTATTCAGCCCCAGCATTTT. Protein product: CASSPLQGIQPQHF.